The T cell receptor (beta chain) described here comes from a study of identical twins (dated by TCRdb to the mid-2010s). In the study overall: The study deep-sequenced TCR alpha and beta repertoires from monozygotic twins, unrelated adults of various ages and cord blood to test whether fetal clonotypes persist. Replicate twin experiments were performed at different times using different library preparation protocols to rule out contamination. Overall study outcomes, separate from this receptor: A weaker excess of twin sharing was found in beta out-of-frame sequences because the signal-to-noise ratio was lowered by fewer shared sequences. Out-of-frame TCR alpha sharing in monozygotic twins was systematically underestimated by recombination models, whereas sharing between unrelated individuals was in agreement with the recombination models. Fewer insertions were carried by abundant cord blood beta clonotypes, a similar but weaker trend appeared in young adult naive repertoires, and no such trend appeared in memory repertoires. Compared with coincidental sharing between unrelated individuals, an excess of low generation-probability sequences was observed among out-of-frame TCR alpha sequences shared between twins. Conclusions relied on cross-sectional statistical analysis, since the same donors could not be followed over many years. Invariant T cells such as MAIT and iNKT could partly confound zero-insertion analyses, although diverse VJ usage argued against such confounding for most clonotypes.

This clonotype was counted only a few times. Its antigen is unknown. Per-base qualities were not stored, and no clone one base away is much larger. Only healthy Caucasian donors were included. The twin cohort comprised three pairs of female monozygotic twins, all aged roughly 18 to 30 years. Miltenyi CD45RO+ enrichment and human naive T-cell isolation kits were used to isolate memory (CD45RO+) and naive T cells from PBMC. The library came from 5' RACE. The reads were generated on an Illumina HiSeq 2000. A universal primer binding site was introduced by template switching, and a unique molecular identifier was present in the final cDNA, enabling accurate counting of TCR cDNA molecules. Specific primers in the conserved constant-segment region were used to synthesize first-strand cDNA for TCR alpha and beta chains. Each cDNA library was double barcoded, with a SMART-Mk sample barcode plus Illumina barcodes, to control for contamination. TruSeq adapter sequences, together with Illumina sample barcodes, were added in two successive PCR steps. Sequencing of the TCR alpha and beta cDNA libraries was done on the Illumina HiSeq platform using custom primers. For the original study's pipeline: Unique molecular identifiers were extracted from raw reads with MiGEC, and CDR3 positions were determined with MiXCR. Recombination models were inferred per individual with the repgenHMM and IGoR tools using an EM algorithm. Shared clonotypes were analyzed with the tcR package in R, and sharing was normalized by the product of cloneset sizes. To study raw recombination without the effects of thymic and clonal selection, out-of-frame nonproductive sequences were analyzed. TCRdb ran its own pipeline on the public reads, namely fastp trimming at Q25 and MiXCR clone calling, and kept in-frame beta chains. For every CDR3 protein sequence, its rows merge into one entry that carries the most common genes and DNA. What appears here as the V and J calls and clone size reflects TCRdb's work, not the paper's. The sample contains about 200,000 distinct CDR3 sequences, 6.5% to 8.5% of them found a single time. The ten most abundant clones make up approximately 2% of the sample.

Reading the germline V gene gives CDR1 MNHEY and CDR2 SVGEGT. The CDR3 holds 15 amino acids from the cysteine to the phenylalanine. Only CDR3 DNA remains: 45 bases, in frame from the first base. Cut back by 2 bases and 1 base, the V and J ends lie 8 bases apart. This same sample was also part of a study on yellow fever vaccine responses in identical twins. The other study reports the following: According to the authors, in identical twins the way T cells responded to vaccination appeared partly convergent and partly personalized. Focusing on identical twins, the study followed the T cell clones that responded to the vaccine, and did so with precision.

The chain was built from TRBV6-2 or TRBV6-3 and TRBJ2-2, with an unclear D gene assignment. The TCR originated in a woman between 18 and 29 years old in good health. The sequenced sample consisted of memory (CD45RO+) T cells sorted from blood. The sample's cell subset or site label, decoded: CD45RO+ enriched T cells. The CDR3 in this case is CASSYGQVNTGELFF. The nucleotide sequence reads TGTGCCAGCAGTTACGGGCAGGTGAACACCGGGGAGCTGTTTTTT.